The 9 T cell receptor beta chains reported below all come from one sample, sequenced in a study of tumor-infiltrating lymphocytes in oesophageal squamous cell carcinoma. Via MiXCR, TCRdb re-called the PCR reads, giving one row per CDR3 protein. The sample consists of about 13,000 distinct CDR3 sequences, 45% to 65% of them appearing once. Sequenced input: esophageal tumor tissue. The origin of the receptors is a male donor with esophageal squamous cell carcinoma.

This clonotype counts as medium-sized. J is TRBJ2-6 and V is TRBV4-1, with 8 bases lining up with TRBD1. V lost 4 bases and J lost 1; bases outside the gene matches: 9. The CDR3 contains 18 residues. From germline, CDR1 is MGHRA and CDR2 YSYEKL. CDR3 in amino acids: CASSLQPGQVSGANVLTF. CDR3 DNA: TGCGCCAGCAGCCTACAACCGGGACAGGTATCTGGGGCCAACGTCCTGACTTTC.

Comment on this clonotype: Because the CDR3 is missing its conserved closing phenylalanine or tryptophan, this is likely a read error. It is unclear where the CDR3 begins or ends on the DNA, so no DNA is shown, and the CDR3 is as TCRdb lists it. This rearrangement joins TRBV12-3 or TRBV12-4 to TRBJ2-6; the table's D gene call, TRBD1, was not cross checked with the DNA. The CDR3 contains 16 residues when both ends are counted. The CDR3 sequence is CASTWTGADNEQFFGP.

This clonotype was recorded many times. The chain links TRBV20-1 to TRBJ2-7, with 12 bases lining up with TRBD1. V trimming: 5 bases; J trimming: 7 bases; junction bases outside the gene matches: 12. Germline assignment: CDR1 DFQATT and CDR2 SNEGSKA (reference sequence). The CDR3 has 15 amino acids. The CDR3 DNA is TGCAGTGCTTTCTTCCGGGACAGGGGGCTCGGTGAGCAGTACTTC. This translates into CSAFFRDRGLGEQYF.

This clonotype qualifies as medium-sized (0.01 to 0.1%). The CDR3 DNA follows: TGCGCCAGCAGCCAAGAGTCGAGTGAGCAGTTCTTC. It encodes CASSQESSEQFF. The chain combines TRBV4-1 with TRBJ2-1; D gene ambiguous. Germline CDR1 reads MGHRA; CDR2 reads YSYEKL. V was shortened by 0 bases and J by 9 bases, with 6 bases between the two germline ends. The CDR3 sequence is 12 residues long.

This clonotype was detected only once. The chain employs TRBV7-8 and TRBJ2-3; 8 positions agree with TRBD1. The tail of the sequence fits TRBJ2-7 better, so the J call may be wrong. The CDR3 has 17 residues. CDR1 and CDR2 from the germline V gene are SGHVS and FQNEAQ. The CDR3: CASSLKFNTGQGYEQYF. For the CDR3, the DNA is TGTGCCAGCAGCTTAAAATTTAATACAGGACAGGGCTACGAGCAGTACTTC.

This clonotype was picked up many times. CDR3 protein: CASSLGNSGLGSETQYF. Here the CDR3 DNA reads TGTGCCAGCAGCTTAGGAAATAGCGGGCTTGGTTCAGAGACCCAGTACTTC. The gene calls are TRBV11-2 and TRBJ2-5; 7 nucleotides align to TRBD2. This CDR3 is built from 17 residues. With V trimmed by 1 base and J by 4 bases, 12 bases remained unmatched. Germline CDR1 and CDR2: SGHAT and FQNNGV.

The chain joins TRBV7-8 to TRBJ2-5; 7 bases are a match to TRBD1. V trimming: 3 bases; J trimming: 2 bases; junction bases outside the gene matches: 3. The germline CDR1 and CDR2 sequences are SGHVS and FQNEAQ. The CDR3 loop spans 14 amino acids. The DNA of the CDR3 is TGTGCCAGCAGCTTCCGGACAGGTCAAGAGACCCAGTACTTC. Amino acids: CASSFRTGQETQYF.

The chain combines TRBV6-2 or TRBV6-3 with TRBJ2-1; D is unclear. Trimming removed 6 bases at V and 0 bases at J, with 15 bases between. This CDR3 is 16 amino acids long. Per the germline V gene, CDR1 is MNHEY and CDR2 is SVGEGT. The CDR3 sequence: CASSTPPRLSYNEQFF. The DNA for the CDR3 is TGTGCCAGCAGCACCCCCCCTAGGCTCTCCTACAATGAGCAGTTCTTC.

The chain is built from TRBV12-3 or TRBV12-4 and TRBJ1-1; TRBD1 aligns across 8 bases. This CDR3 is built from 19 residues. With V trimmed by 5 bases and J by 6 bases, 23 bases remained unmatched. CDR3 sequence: CASSNFVRDRIRLVPEAFF. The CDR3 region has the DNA TGTGCCAGCAGTAATTTCGTCCGGGACAGGATAAGATTAGTCCCTGAAGCTTTCTTT.